What follows is one T cell receptor beta chain and its context. This sample is drawn from a study of blood T cells in healthy people across ages. Next came a second PCR, run for roughly 6 to 11 cycles, which used a sample-barcoded 5' primer along with a J-beta primer mix. MiXCR, run by TCRdb on the 5' RACE reads, gives a single entry per CDR3 protein. In the table there are 650,000 to 1,000,000 distinct CDR3 sequences, around 36% of which are singletons. The V gene's germline CDR1 is SGHDT and CDR2 YYEEEE. This CDR3 is built from 15 residues. Trimming removed 3 bases from V and 4 bases from J; junction bases left unmatched: 5.

Material for sequencing was blood. The gene calls are TRBV5-6 and TRBJ2-2; 8 nucleotides agree with TRBD2. This clonotype was sampled from a man aged 18-30 years in good health. The CDR3 bases are TGTGCCAGCAGCTATAGCGGGGTTGCCACCGGGGAGCTGTTTTTT. It translates to CASSYSGVATGELFF.